One sample yielded the 23 T cell receptor beta chains listed below, sequenced in a study of human T cells and chemical hapten exposure. TCRdb re-analysed the RACE reads in MiXCR, keeping a single row per CDR3 protein. Of some 110,000 distinct CDR3 sequences in the sample, around 11% are singletons; the top ten hold over 2%. The time point is: patch test 3, about 24 weeks after DPC sensitization. Treatment: therapeutic diphenylcyclopropenone sensitization with weekly scalp DPC. The sample consisted of whole blood, taken in connection with sensitization to the hapten diphenylcyclopropenone (DPC). These receptors were collected from a woman in her 50s with alopecia areata. Some clones in this sample may be carry-over from other donors' samples.

Ten or more counts support this clonotype. CDR3 DNA: TGTGCCAGCAGGAGCCTCTCTACGCAGTATTTT. Protein product: CASRSLSTQYF. This rearrangement joins TRBV6-5 to TRBJ2-3; no clear D gene. The CDR3 length is 11 residues. CDR1 is MNHEY and CDR2 is SVGAGI in the germline V gene. The V end lost 6 bases, the J end lost 8 bases, and 9 bases lay between the germline ends.

The chain couples TRBV4-1 to TRBJ2-7; 8 nucleotides line up with TRBD1. The CDR3 covers 13 residues. CDR1 MGHRA and CDR2 YSYEKL come from the germline V gene. Germline trimming cut 3 bases from V and 5 bases from J; bases unmatched to any gene: 3. CDR3 sequence (DNA): TGCGCCAGCAGCCAGCAGGGGGCTGACGAGCAGTACTTC. As protein: CASSQQGADEQYF.

This clonotype was picked up many times. J is TRBJ2-1 and V is TRBV7-2; D ambiguous. This CDR3 region has 13 residues. The germline gives CDR1 SGHTA, CDR2 FQGNSA. V lost 2 bases and J 9 bases, leaving 11 bases between the germline ends. The CDR3 DNA reads TGTGCCAGCAGCTTAAACGGAGCGAGTGAGCAGTTCTTC. This encodes CASSLNGASEQFF.

This clonotype has a count of ten or more. This rearrangement joins TRBV11-2 to TRBJ1-6; D gene uncertain. V lost 1 base and J lost 10, with 14 bases in between. Germline V gene lookup returns CDR1 SGHAT and CDR2 FQNNGV. This CDR3 region has 15 residues. CDR3 amino acids: CASSLGGSLNSPLHF. CDR3 DNA sequence: TGTGCCAGCAGCTTAGGCGGATCCTTGAACTCACCCCTCCACTTT.

The V and J genes are TRBV12-3 or TRBV12-4 and TRBJ2-1; 13 bases fit TRBD2. Losses at the gene ends were 3 bases for V and 7 bases for J; bases not matched to a gene: 3. CDR3 length: 15 amino acids. CDR3 protein: CASSFTSGGANEQFF. The CDR3, as DNA: TGTGCCAGCAGTTTTACTAGCGGGGGGGCTAATGAGCAGTTCTTC.

The rearrangement uses TRBV9 and TRBJ2-5, with 7 bases identical to TRBD1. V was clipped by 4 bases and J by 2 bases; unmatched bases: 5. The CDR3 is 14 residues long. Looked up from germline, CDR1 is SGDLS and CDR2 is YYNGEE. The CDR3 region is CASSLGTEQETQYF. The DNA of the CDR3 is TGTGCCAGCAGCCTGGGGACAGAGCAAGAGACCCAGTACTTC.

The chain employs TRBV7-9 and TRBJ2-1, with a possible D match to TRBD2 (6 bases). Germline V gene lookup returns CDR1 SEHNR and CDR2 FQNEAQ (reference sequence). The CDR3 runs to 14 residues. Trimming left V 4 bases short and J 7 bases short, with 14 bases between. CDR3 nucleotides: TGTGCCAGCAGCTACGCGGGACTGACTAATGAGCAGTTCTTC. This translates into CASSYAGLTNEQFF. The full variable domain, its missing parts supplied by reference TRBV7-9 and TRBJ2-1, is DTGVSQNPRHKITKRGQNVTFRCDPISEHNRLYWYRQTLGQGPEFLTYFQNEAQLEKSRLLSDRFSAERPKGSFSTLEIQRTEQGDSAMYLCASSYAGLTNEQFFGPGTRLTVL.

The chain uses TRBV7-9 and TRBJ2-1, with 9 bases that match TRBD2. Germline V gene lookup returns CDR1 SEHNR and CDR2 FQNEAQ (reference sequence). The length of the CDR3 is 13 residues. With 5 bases clipped from V and 14 bases from J, the junction kept 10 bases outside the gene matches. CDR3 in amino acids: CASSASGGRAKFF. CDR3 coding DNA: TGTGCCAGCAGCGCAAGCGGCGGGAGGGCCAAGTTCTTC.

The chain employs TRBV9 and TRBJ1-5; D is unresolved. Looked up from germline, CDR1 is SGDLS and CDR2 is YYNGEE. The CDR3 spans 13 residues. Trimming shortened V by 3 bases and J by 6 bases, and 10 bases separated the two germline ends. The CDR3: CASSEAPGQPQHF. The CDR3 DNA is TGTGCCAGCAGCGAGGCGCCGGGTCAGCCCCAGCATTTT.

The chain is built from TRBV20-1 and TRBJ2-2; D call uncertain. This CDR3 comprises 14 residues. Trimming cost V 5 bases and J 5 bases, with 15 bases left between them. CDR1 and CDR2 from the germline V gene are DFQATT and SNEGSKA (reference sequence). The CDR3 sequence is CSAVLLGRTGELFF. CDR3 in DNA: TGCAGTGCTGTCCTACTGGGCCGGACCGGGGAGCTGTTTTTT.

This clonotype was detected many times. The chain joins TRBV4-3 to TRBJ1-6; possibly TRBD1 for D (5 bases). V was pared by 5 bases and J by 9 bases, with 20 bases between. The CDR3 is 16 residues long. CDR1 and CDR2 (germline): LGHNA, YSLEER. The CDR3 nucleotides read TGCGCCAGCAGCTCCCAGTTGGGGGGGTCGGGTTCACCCCTCCACTTT. It encodes CASSSQLGGSGSPLHF.

This clonotype was recorded a few times. This CDR3 is CSVPGLGYEQYF. The DNA for the CDR3 is TGCAGCGTCCCGGGACTCGGCTACGAGCAGTACTTC. The chain employs TRBV29-1 and TRBJ2-7; TRBD2 might be the D (6 bases). The CDR3 extends over 12 amino acids. Germline CDR1 reads SQVTM; CDR2 reads ANQGSEA. V lost 6 bases and J 3 bases, leaving 12 bases between the germline ends.

At least ten counts were recorded for this clonotype. The chain links TRBV29-1 to TRBJ2-5; TRBD1 is a possible D gene (6 bases). Germline V gene data show CDR1 as SQVTM and CDR2 as ANQGSEA. The CDR3 sequence is 13 residues long. V shed 7 bases and J shed 1 base, with 13 bases lying between them. CDR3 DNA sequence: TGCAGCGCAAAGACAGGCCCCCAAGAGACCCAGTACTTC. It encodes CSAKTGPQETQYF.

This clonotype was detected a few times. This CDR3 reads CASSPGGTNSGNTIYF. CDR3 coding DNA: TGTGCCAGCAGCCCAGGAGGGACAAACTCTGGAAACACCATATATTTT. The chain has TRBV7-2 and TRBJ1-3; possibly TRBD1 for D (6 bases). The germline gives CDR1 SGHTA, CDR2 FQGNSA. V lost 5 bases and J 0 bases, leaving 14 bases between the germline ends. This CDR3 region has 16 residues.

This clonotype was detected only a few times. The chain couples TRBV6-5 to TRBJ1-6; 8 nucleotides align to TRBD1. The germline gives CDR1 MNHEY, CDR2 SVGAGI. Germline trimming cut 6 bases from V and 5 bases from J; bases unmatched to any gene: 6. CDR3 length: 15 residues. The CDR3: CASRPGGVHNSPLHF. DNA for the CDR3: TGTGCCAGCAGGCCAGGGGGCGTACATAATTCACCCCTCCACTTT.

The chain couples TRBV6-2 or TRBV6-3 to TRBJ2-7; the match to TRBD2 covers 10 bases. V was clipped by 6 bases and J by 4 bases; unmatched bases: 6. CDR1 MNHEY and CDR2 SVGEGT come from the germline V gene. The CDR3 covers 14 residues. The CDR3 region is CASRQAGGPYEQYF. DNA of the CDR3: TGTGCCAGCAGGCAAGCGGGAGGGCCTTACGAGCAGTACTTC.

This clonotype was observed many times. J is TRBJ2-1 and V is TRBV7-2; D is undetermined. Germline V lookup: CDR1 SGHTA, CDR2 FQGNSA. The CDR3 has 16 amino acids. V gave up 5 bases and J gave up 0 bases, with 14 bases separating them. The CDR3 DNA follows: TGTGCCAGCAGCGATGGGGTCCTGAGCTCCTACAATGAGCAGTTCTTC. This gives the protein CASSDGVLSSYNEQFF.

There are a few counts of this clonotype. The V and J genes are TRBV5-1 and TRBJ1-4; D not certain. V lost 4 bases and J lost 7, with 20 bases in between. The CDR3 loop spans 16 amino acids. The germline V gene has CDR1 SGHRS and CDR2 YFSETQ. CDR3 DNA: TGCGCCAGCAGCCTGGAAGGGCCTGCGATAGGTGAAAAACTGTTTTTT. It encodes CASSLEGPAIGEKLFF.

V gene TRBV20-1 combines with J gene TRBJ1-3; the D gene is possibly TRBD1 (6 bases). Between the trimmed V and J ends, which lost 7 bases and 0 bases, there was a span of 22 bases. This CDR3 is 17 amino acids long. Germline V gene data show CDR1 as DFQATT and CDR2 as SNEGSKA (reference sequence). CDR3 in amino acids: CSVGMQGGLSSGNTIYF. The CDR3 DNA follows: TGCAGTGTAGGGATGCAAGGGGGATTGAGCTCTGGAAACACCATATATTTT.

This clonotype was seen repeatedly, ten times or more. The chain links TRBV5-4 to TRBJ2-5; D not resolved. The CDR3 consists of 12 residues. The V gene lost 5 bases and the J gene lost 7 bases, with 12 bases spanning the gap. Germline loops: CDR1 SGHNT, CDR2 YYREEE (reference sequence). CDR3 loop: CASSSPPRTQYF. CDR3 in DNA: TGTGCCAGCAGTTCACCCCCAAGGACCCAGTACTTC.

The chain uses TRBV12-3 or TRBV12-4 and TRBJ1-1, with no clear D. The V gene lost 3 bases and the J gene lost 1 base, with 9 bases spanning the gap. This CDR3 has 14 residues. The CDR3 DNA sequence: TGTGCCAGCAGTTTGACAACTGAGAACACTGAAGCTTTCTTT. This codes for CASSLTTENTEAFF.

As to this clonotype: One end of the junction fails to match germline, which may point to a read error. This rearrangement joins TRBV5-1 to TRBJ1-6; unclear D gene. Germline values: CDR1 SGHRS, CDR2 YFSETQ. This CDR3 has 13 residues. The CDR3: CASRLDRVSPLHF. In nucleotides, the CDR3 is TGCGCCAGCAGATTGGATCGGGTCTCACCCCTCCACTTT.

This clonotype was counted between two and nine times. The V call is TRBV15, the J call TRBJ1-5; tentatively, D is TRBD1 (5 bases). There are 17 residues in the CDR3. Germline V gene lookup returns CDR1 LNHNV and CDR2 YYDKDF (reference sequence). The ends were cut back, 1 base at V and 0 bases at J, with 13 bases in the middle. The CDR3, as DNA: TGTGCCACCAGCAGAGCCGCAGGGCCCTATAGCAATCAGCCCCAGCATTTT. It is translated as CATSRAAGPYSNQPQHF.